These 23 T cell receptor beta chains share one sample of origin, sequenced in a study of naive and memory T cell subsets. A UMI-containing oligonucleotide was joined by 3' ligation to the TCR cDNA template. The SP2 primer and nested alpha and beta constant region primers amplified ligated cDNA in four rounds. TCRdb recomputed calls from the 5' RACE reads with MiXCR, one row per CDR3 protein. The profile shows about 57,000 distinct CDR3 sequences, about 8.3% of them singletons. The receptors shown here come from a female donor in good health.

J is TRBJ2-6 and V is TRBV12-3 or TRBV12-4, with 7 positions matching TRBD1. The CDR3 contains 15 residues. Trimming removed 6 bases from V and 2 bases from J; junction bases left unmatched: 4. CDR3 sequence (DNA): TGTGCCAGCAGCGAGGGGGCAACTGGGGCCAACGTCCTGACTTTC. Protein sequence: CASSEGATGANVLTF.

This clonotype was recorded a few times. J is TRBJ2-1 and V is TRBV6-2 or TRBV6-3; TRBD1 matches 7 bases. The germline V gene encodes CDR1 MNHEY and CDR2 SVGEGT. With V trimmed by 6 bases and J by 1 base, 6 bases remained unmatched. The CDR3 has 15 amino acids. The CDR3 DNA follows: TGTGCCAGCAGCCGACAGGGTCGGTCCTACAATGAGCAGTTCTTC. It codes for CASSRQGRSYNEQFF.

The table lists this clonotype with many counts. The chain joins TRBV4-2 to TRBJ1-1, with 8 bases fitting TRBD1. Trimming at V came to 3 bases and at J to 4 bases, leaving 10 bases not matched to a gene. Germline-derived CDR1 and CDR2 are LGHNA and YNFKEQ. The CDR3 consists of 16 residues. The CDR3 region is CASSQETGVGVTEAFF. The CDR3 DNA sequence: TGTGCCAGCAGCCAGGAGACAGGGGTGGGAGTCACTGAAGCTTTCTTT.

This sequence joins TRBV6-5 and TRBJ2-2, with 9 bases identical to TRBD1. The CDR3 length is 15 residues. J gave up 0 bases and V 6 bases, and 2 bases lay outside the gene matches. Looked up from germline, CDR1 is MNHEY and CDR2 is SVGAGI. The DNA of the CDR3 is TGTGCCAGCAGCAGACAGGGGGCGAACACCGGGGAGCTGTTTTTT. Encoded protein: CASSRQGANTGELFF.

The chain uses TRBV6-1 and TRBJ1-1, with a tentative D call TRBD1 (6 bases). In germline, CDR1 is MNHNS, CDR2 SASEGT. There are 16 residues in the CDR3. The V gene lost 8 bases and the J gene lost 4 bases, with 23 bases spanning the gap. The CDR3, as DNA: TGTGCCAGCGGAGGGGGGATGTGGGGTACGGGCACTGAAGCTTTCTTT. Translating it yields CASGGGMWGTGTEAFF.

This clonotype was observed many times. The rearrangement links TRBV7-9 to TRBJ2-1; D ambiguous. V shed 1 base and J shed 7 bases, with 5 bases lying between them. The CDR3 covers 12 residues. Germline CDR1 SEHNR, CDR2 FQNEAQ (reference sequence). For the CDR3, the DNA is TGTGCCAGCAGCTTAGATGTGAATGAGCAGTTCTTC. Its protein is CASSLDVNEQFF.

This clonotype was seen a handful of times. The V gene is TRBV5-1, the J gene TRBJ2-1, with D possibly being TRBD1 (5 bases). The germline gives CDR1 SGHRS, CDR2 YFSETQ. V was trimmed by 4 bases and J by 5 bases, leaving 10 bases between them. This CDR3 contains 13 residues. CDR3 sequence: CASSRTGNNEQFF. The CDR3 DNA reads as TGCGCCAGCAGCCGCACAGGCAACAATGAGCAGTTCTTC.

The chain couples TRBV12-3 or TRBV12-4 to TRBJ2-3, with TRBD2 identical over 12 bases. The CDR3 spans 15 residues. J was trimmed by 4 bases and V by 5 bases; bases with no gene match: 4. CDR3 in amino acids: CASSPSGGGADTQYF. For the CDR3, the DNA is TGTGCCAGCAGTCCTAGCGGGGGGGGGGCAGATACGCAGTATTTT.

In this sample, this clonotype turned up a few times. This chain links TRBV23-1 with TRBJ2-7, with 7 bases matching TRBD1. TRBV23-1 is filed as an ORF, its function uncertain. V trimming: 0 bases; J trimming: 5 bases; junction bases outside the gene matches: 10. This CDR3 is 16 amino acids long. CDR3: CASSQSERQGRHEQYF. CDR3 bases: TGCGCCAGCAGTCAATCGGAAAGACAGGGACGCCACGAGCAGTACTTC.

In its sample, this clonotype was seen many times. V gene TRBV4-2 combines with J gene TRBJ1-4; TRBD1 matches 10 bases. V lost 3 bases and J lost 7; bases outside the gene matches: 2. There are 14 residues in the CDR3. The germline CDR1 and CDR2 sequences are LGHNA and YNFKEQ. CDR3 region: CASSHGQGGEKLFF. CDR3 in DNA: TGTGCCAGCAGCCACGGACAGGGGGGTGAAAAACTGTTTTTT.

This clonotype was counted ten times or more. The chain has TRBV6-1 and TRBJ1-1; D is ambiguous. V lost 1 base and J lost 6, with 6 bases in between. The germline CDR1 and CDR2 sequences are MNHNS and SASEGT. This CDR3 is built from 12 residues. Written as DNA, the CDR3 is TGTGCCAGCAGTGAAGACGAGTCTGAAGCTTTCTTT. Translation gives CASSEDESEAFF.

This sequence joins TRBV5-4 and TRBJ2-3; TRBD1 matches 9 bases. The V gene end was trimmed by 4 bases and the J gene end by 4 bases; junction bases not matched to a gene: 7. CDR3 size: 15 residues. Germline CDR1 reads SGHNT; CDR2 reads YYREEE (reference sequence). The CDR3 sequence: CASSIPQGASDTQYF. For the CDR3, the DNA is TGTGCCAGCAGCATACCACAGGGGGCCTCAGATACGCAGTATTTT.

This clonotype was observed many times. V usage is TRBV5-1 and J usage is TRBJ1-4; D is perhaps TRBD1 (6 bases). Germline CDR1 SGHRS, CDR2 YFSETQ. The V end lost 3 bases, the J end lost 10 bases, and 13 bases lay between the germline ends. The CDR3 has 13 amino acids. The CDR3 coding sequence is TGCGCCAGCAGCTCAGAACAGGGAAGAAAACTGTTTTTT. This codes for CASSSEQGRKLFF.

This clonotype was found a few times. CDR3 DNA: TGTGCCAGTCGGGAGGGGGGCGGCACTGAAGCTTTCTTT. It encodes CASREGGGTEAFF. The V gene is TRBV6-1, the J gene TRBJ1-1, with a weak D call TRBD1 (6 bases). The CDR3 spans 13 residues. V was cut by 9 bases and J by 4 bases, with 15 bases left in between. The germline CDR1 and CDR2 sequences are MNHNS and SASEGT.

This clonotype was picked up a small number of times. The V call is TRBV4-2, the J call TRBJ2-3; 8 nucleotides align to TRBD2. In germline, CDR1 is LGHNA, CDR2 YNFKEQ. Trimming took 4 bases from V and 2 from J; bases not matched to a gene: 5. This CDR3 is built from 15 residues. In DNA, the CDR3 is TGTGCCAGCAGCCTTCGGCGGGGGGACACAGATACGCAGTATTTT. Its protein is CASSLRRGDTDTQYF.

This clonotype was observed many times. V usage is TRBV5-1 and J usage is TRBJ1-6, with 9 positions matching TRBD1. The CDR3 extends over 17 amino acids. Germline values: CDR1 SGHRS, CDR2 YFSETQ. Germline trimming cut 5 bases from V and 7 bases from J; bases unmatched to any gene: 13. The CDR3 reads CASRGPGTGSFNSPLHF. CDR3 bases: TGCGCCAGCAGAGGTCCGGGGACAGGGTCTTTCAATTCACCCCTCCACTTT.

This clonotype occurred many times. The chain combines TRBV7-9 with TRBJ1-2; weak D call: TRBD1 (6 bases). Germline loops: CDR1 SEHNR, CDR2 FQNEAQ (reference sequence). The V end lost 3 bases, the J end lost 8 bases, and 16 bases lay between the germline ends. This CDR3 is 14 amino acids long. The CDR3 DNA reads as TGTGCCAGCAGCTTTACTTCTAGTGGGGGCGGCTACACCTTC. Translated, it gives CASSFTSSGGGYTF. Using reference TRBV7-9 and TRBJ1-2 for the parts outside the CDR3, the full variable domain is DTGVSQNPRHKITKRGQNVTFRCDPISEHNRLYWYRQTLGQGPEFLTYFQNEAQLEKSRLLSDRFSAERPKGSFSTLEIQRTEQGDSAMYLCASSFTSSGGGYTFGSGTRLTVV.

This clonotype showed up many times. V is TRBV11-2 and J is TRBJ2-1, with a tentative D call TRBD2 (6 bases). Trimming removed 5 bases at V and 2 bases at J, with 13 bases between. Per the germline V gene, CDR1 is SGHAT and CDR2 is FQNNGV. The CDR3 is 15 amino acids. The CDR3 region has the DNA TGTGCCAGCAGCCAGGGAGGAAGCGCCTACAATGAGCAGTTCTTC. Protein sequence: CASSQGGSAYNEQFF.

Ten or more counts support this clonotype. Here the CDR3 DNA reads TGCAGCGTTGACCACAGGGGGCGAAACTATGGCTACACCTTC. Protein product: CSVDHRGRNYGYTF. The gene calls are TRBV29-1 and TRBJ1-2; TRBD1 aligns across 9 bases. The trim removed 3 bases at V and 2 bases at J, leaving 4 bases unmatched. From germline, CDR1 is SQVTM and CDR2 ANQGSEA. The CDR3 contains 14 residues.

This clonotype has ten or more counts. The chain employs TRBV6-5 and TRBJ1-1; D is unclear. The CDR3 is made up of 15 amino acids. The V end was cut by 0 bases, the J end by 5 bases, with 13 bases between. The germline V gene encodes CDR1 MNHEY and CDR2 SVGAGI. CDR3 sequence (DNA): TGTGCCAGCAGTTACTCGAGATCTTTTTTAACTGAAGCTTTCTTT. It is translated as CASSYSRSFLTEAFF.

The sample holds a few counts of this clonotype. The CDR3 DNA reads TGCGCCAGCAGCCAAGATACGCCTAGCGGGGGCCAAGAGACCCAGTACTTC. Protein sequence: CASSQDTPSGGQETQYF. The chain has TRBV4-3 and TRBJ2-5; 10 nucleotides agree with TRBD2. Trimming cost V 0 bases and J 1 base; bases outside gene matches: 5. CDR3 size: 17 residues. The V gene's germline CDR1 is LGHNA and CDR2 YSLEER.

In this sample, this clonotype turned up a few times. The limits of the CDR3 on the DNA are not certain, so only TCRdb's listed CDR3 is given. The CDR3 protein is CASSEVGQGNFF. The chain links TRBV6-1 to TRBJ2-1; TRBD1, the D gene given by the table, was not confirmed from the DNA. Germline V gene lookup returns CDR1 MNHNS and CDR2 SASEGT. The CDR3 spans 12 residues, counting both ends.

This clonotype was recorded at least ten times. The chain joins TRBV4-2 to TRBJ1-1; possible D gene TRBD1, 5 bases. V was cut by 1 base and J by 5 bases, with 17 bases left in between. CDR3 length: 16 residues. Germline V gene data show CDR1 as LGHNA and CDR2 as YNFKEQ. This chain's CDR3 is CASSQVDSGFATEAFF. The CDR3 DNA is TGTGCCAGCAGCCAAGTTGACAGCGGGTTTGCAACTGAAGCTTTCTTT.